The sequence of this T cell receptor (beta chain) was determined in a study of T cells in Graves' hyperthyroidism and ophthalmopathy. Study-level points and caveats: Blood samples included most of the expanded thyroid clonotypes exceeding 0.001.

At least ten counts were recorded for this clonotype. What it recognizes is unknown. Germline values: CDR1 KGHDR, CDR2 SFDVKD. The CDR3 runs to 12 residues. The ends were cut back, 9 bases at V and 4 bases at J, with 12 bases in the middle. TCR beta CDR3 regions were amplified from RNA. A set of HTBI primers served as the primers for a first-round RT-PCR of the TCR CDR3. TCRdb itself ran the multiplex PCR reads through MiXCR, one entry per CDR3 protein. The table has a few hundred thousand distinct CDR3 sequences, 13% to 15% seen once. The TCR originated in a woman in her thirties with Graves' ophthalmopathy. The sample consisted of blood. This chain connects TRBV24-1 to TRBJ2-7, with D tentatively TRBD2 (6 bases). CDR3: CATRGSPYEQYF. The DNA for the CDR3 is TGTGCCACCCGGGGGAGTCCTTACGAGCAGTACTTC.